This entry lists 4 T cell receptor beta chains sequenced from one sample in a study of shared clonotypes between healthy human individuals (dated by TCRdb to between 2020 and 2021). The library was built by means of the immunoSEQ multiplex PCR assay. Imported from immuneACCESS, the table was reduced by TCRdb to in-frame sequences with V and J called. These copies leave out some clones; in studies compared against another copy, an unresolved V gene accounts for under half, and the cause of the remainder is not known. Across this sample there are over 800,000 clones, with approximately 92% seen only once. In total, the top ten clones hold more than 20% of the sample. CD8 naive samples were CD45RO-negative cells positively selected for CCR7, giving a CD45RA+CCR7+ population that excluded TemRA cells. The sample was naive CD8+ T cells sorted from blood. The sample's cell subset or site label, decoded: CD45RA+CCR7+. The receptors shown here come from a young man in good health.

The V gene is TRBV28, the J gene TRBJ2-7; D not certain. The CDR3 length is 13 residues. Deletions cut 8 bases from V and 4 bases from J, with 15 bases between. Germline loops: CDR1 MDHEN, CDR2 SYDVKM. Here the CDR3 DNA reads TGTGCCAGCCTTGGCTACACTCAGTACGAGCAGTACTTC. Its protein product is CASLGYTQYEQYF.

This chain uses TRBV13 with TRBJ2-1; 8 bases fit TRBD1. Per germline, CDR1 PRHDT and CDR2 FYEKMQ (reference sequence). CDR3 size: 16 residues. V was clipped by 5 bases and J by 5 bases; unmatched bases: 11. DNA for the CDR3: TGTGCCAGCAGCCAACCCACGGACAGGGCAGACAATGAGCAGTTCTTC. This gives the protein CASSQPTDRADNEQFF.

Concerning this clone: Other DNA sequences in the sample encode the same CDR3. The CDR3 region is CSAGTLETQYF. Written as DNA, the CDR3 is TGCAGTGCTGGGACTTTAGAGACCCAGTACTTC. The chain joins TRBV20-1 to TRBJ2-5, with D perhaps TRBD2 (6 bases). Per the germline V gene, CDR1 is DFQATT and CDR2 is SNEGSKA (reference sequence). V lost 5 bases and J lost 4, with 8 bases in between. This CDR3 spans 11 amino acids.

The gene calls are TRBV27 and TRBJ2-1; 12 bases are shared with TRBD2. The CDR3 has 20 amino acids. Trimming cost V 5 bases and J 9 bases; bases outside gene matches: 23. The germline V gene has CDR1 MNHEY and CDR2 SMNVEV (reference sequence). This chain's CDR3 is CASSLAGTSGSPRVKLEQFF. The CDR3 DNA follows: TGTGCCAGCAGTCTTGCCGGGACTAGCGGGTCCCCGCGGGTGAAACTTGAGCAGTTCTTC.